The text below deals with one T cell receptor beta chain. These data come from a study of shared T cell receptors in the human thymus. There are 19 residues in the CDR3. Trimming shortened V by 3 bases and J by 0 bases, and 18 bases separated the two germline ends. The germline V gene has CDR1 SGHVS and CDR2 FQNEAQ. Clones were read by immunoSEQ multiplex PCR, and TCRdb kept only the in-frame ones, dropping some. Of roughly 500,000 clones detected, 70% to 80% appear once; the ten largest clones hold around 0.013%. In addition, the sample was reused for a study of human thymus T cells. Per that paper: During corrective heart surgery, resections were taken, and the thymus tissue came from them. In unrelated individuals, thymic repertoires overlapped highly, according to related research.

This TCR was recovered from a boy under two years old with a congenital heart defect. The chain recombines TRBV7-8 with TRBJ2-6, with a weak D call TRBD2 (6 bases). Sequencing was carried out using thymocytes. CDR3: CASSFRDFAWVSGANVLTF. The CDR3 region has the DNA TGTGCCAGCAGCTTCCGGGACTTCGCCTGGGTCTCTGGGGCCAACGTCCTGACTTTC.